Listed below are T cell receptor beta chains from one sample, sequenced in a study of cytomegalovirus exposure and HLA in healthy donors. Sequencing used immunoSEQ multiplex PCR; TCRdb keeps in-frame clones, though not all of them. The sample contains approximately 130,000 clones, over 75% of which appear only once. Sequencing used PBMCs. These receptors were obtained from a man aged 50 or older in good health and CMV-seronegative. Each CDR3 is given with its conserved first and last residue. The D gene is left open where the match is weak. A clone size is listed for some rows: how often the clone was seen (once, few, many), or a class if it is expanded.

v_gene,d_gene,abundance,j_gene,CDR3nt,CDR3aa
TRBV10-3,TRBD1,once,TRBJ1-4,TGTGCCATCAGAGGGACAGGGGGTGATGAAAAACTGTTTTTT,CAIRGTGGDEKLFF
TRBV11-3,NA,NA,TRBJ2-3,TGTGCCAGCAGCCAACGGACAGGCACAGATACGCAGTATTTT,CASSQRTGTDTQYF
TRBV5-1,NA,NA,TRBJ2-3,TGCGCCAGCAGCTTGGTTAGCGGATCGAGCACAGATACGCAGTATTTT,CASSLVSGSSTDTQYF
TRBV7-2,NA,NA,TRBJ1-3,TGTGCCAGCAGCTTAGTTGTTAGGGCGACAGCCTCTGGAAACACCATATATTTT,CASSLVVRATASGNTIYF
TRBV19,NA,few,TRBJ1-4,TGTGCCAGTAGTGCTCGCTGGGGGGGGAGGCTGTTTTTT,CASSARWGGRLFF
TRBV19,TRBD1,few,TRBJ2-5,TGTGCCAGTAATCCGACAGGGGGGACCCAGTACTTC,CASNPTGGTQYF
TRBV2,TRBD2,NA,TRBJ2-5,TGTGCCAGCAGTGAATTAGGGCGGGGGGAAGAGACCCAGTACTTC,CASSELGRGEETQYF
TRBV6-5,TRBD1,NA,TRBJ1-2,TGTGCCAGCAGTTTTACAGGGGACTATGGCTACACCTTC,CASSFTGDYGYTF
TRBV19,TRBD1,NA,TRBJ2-6,TGTGCCAGTACCCCGGGACAGGGGGAGACTGGGGCCAACGTCCTGACTTTC,CASTPGQGETGANVLTF
TRBV28,TRBD1,NA,TRBJ2-2,TGTGCCAGCACCCCGACAGGGGAGAACACCGGGGAGCTGTTTTTT,CASTPTGENTGELFF
TRBV27,NA,NA,TRBJ1-4,TGTGCCAGCAGTTTAACAAGCCCCGGGTATGAAAAACTGTTTTTT,CASSLTSPGYEKLFF
TRBV29-1,TRBD2,few,TRBJ2-2,TGCAGCGTTGAAGATGGGGCTAGCGGGAGGACCGGGGAGCTGTTTTTT,CSVEDGASGRTGELFF
TRBV4-1,NA,NA,TRBJ1-6,TGCGCCAGCAGCAGCCGACAAGGTGACAGTTCACCCCTCCACTTT,CASSSRQGDSSPLHF
TRBV9,TRBD2,NA,TRBJ2-7,TGTGCCAGCAGCAGCGGGGCTAGCGGCTCTACGGAGCAGTACTTC,CASSSGASGSTEQYF
TRBV18,NA,NA,TRBJ2-6,TGTGCCAGCTCACCGAGGAAAGGTACTGGGGCCAACGTCCTGACTTTC,CASSPRKGTGANVLTF
TRBV29-1,NA,NA,TRBJ1-1,TGCAGCGTTGCCCCCACAGGGTGGTTGATGAACACTGAAGCTTTCTTT,CSVAPTGWLMNTEAFF
TRBV7-2,TRBD1,few,TRBJ2-7,TGTGCCAGCAGTCAAGCTGCATCGGGACAGGGGACCTACGAGCAGTACTTC,CASSQAASGQGTYEQYF
TRBV21-1,NA,few,TRBJ2-1,TGTGCCAGCAGCCCCCGTGGGGCGGGAGGGGGCAATGAGCAGTTCTTC,CASSPRGAGGGNEQFF
TRBV6-1,TRBD2,NA,TRBJ2-5,TGTGCCAGCAGGAGCGGGAGTGGTATAGAGACCCAGTACTTC,CASRSGSGIETQYF
TRBV5-4,TRBD2,NA,TRBJ2-7,TGTGCCAGCAGCTCCCGGTGGCGGGAGGAGCAGTACTTC,CASSSRWREEQYF
TRBV11-1,NA,NA,TRBJ2-2,TGTGCCAGCAGCTTAGCTAGCAACACCGGGGAGCTGTTTTTT,CASSLASNTGELFF
TRBV2,TRBD1,many,TRBJ1-2,TGTGCCAGCAGTCCGGACAGGGTAGGCGGCTACACCTTC,CASSPDRVGGYTF
TRBV6-1,TRBD1,NA,TRBJ2-1,TGTGCCAGCAGCCAAGACAGGGCCTCCTACAATGAGCAGTTCTTC,CASSQDRASYNEQFF
TRBV6-6,TRBD2,NA,TRBJ2-7,TGTGCCAGCACTGGGGGGACTAGCGGCTACGAGCAGTACTTC,CASTGGTSGYEQYF
TRBV19,TRBD2,NA,TRBJ2-2,TGTGCCAGTAGTAGACCTAGCGGGAGGGCCGTCACCGGGGAGCTGTTTTTT,CASSRPSGRAVTGELFF
TRBV21-1,NA,NA,TRBJ2-2,TGTGCCAGCAGCACACCCGACAGTGCGAACACCGGGGAGCTGTTTTTT,CASSTPDSANTGELFF
TRBV18,TRBD1,NA,TRBJ2-1,TGTGCCAGCTCACCTCCGGGGACAGGGGACAGCAATGAGCAGTTCTTC,CASSPPGTGDSNEQFF
TRBV15,NA,few,TRBJ1-1,TGTGCCACCAGCAGAGAAAGGGACACCCGGGTAGCTTTCTTT,CATSRERDTRVAFF
TRBV19,TRBD2,few,TRBJ2-5,TGTGCCAGTAGCCTCGGGGGGGTGGGAGAGACCCAGTACTTC,CASSLGGVGETQYF
TRBV28,TRBD1,NA,TRBJ2-7,TGTGCCAGCCAGGATCAGGGGGTCATATACGAGCAGTACTTC,CASQDQGVIYEQYF
TRBV21-1,NA,NA,TRBJ1-2,TGTGCCAGCAGTAGAGGAGGGGCTCCTGGCTACACCTTC,CASSRGGAPGYTF
TRBV2,NA,once,TRBJ1-1,TGTGCCAGCAGTGAGGGGGCTCTCGCTGAAGCTTTCTTT,CASSEGALAEAFF
TRBV10-2,NA,NA,TRBJ1-1,TGCGCCAGCAGTGGACAGACTAACACTGAAGCTTTCTTT,CASSGQTNTEAFF
TRBV2,NA,NA,TRBJ2-1,TGTGCCAGCAGCGCCGTAGACTACAATGAGCAGTTCTTC,CASSAVDYNEQFF
TRBV19,NA,NA,TRBJ1-2,TGTGCCAGTAGTTCTGGTATCGCCGGGACAATCTATGGCTACACCTTC,CASSSGIAGTIYGYTF
TRBV19,NA,NA,TRBJ2-7,TGTGCCAGTAGTATGGGGGCTAGCATCAACGAGCAGTACTTC,CASSMGASINEQYF
TRBV28,NA,NA,TRBJ1-2,TGTGCCAGCAGTTTAGGTCCAGGGAACTATGGCTACACCTTC,CASSLGPGNYGYTF
TRBV11-2,TRBD2,NA,TRBJ2-7,TGTGCCAGCAGCTACGGGACTACCGGGGAGCAGTACTTC,CASSYGTTGEQYF
TRBV5-1,NA,NA,TRBJ1-5,TGCGCCAGCAGCTCGGGACAAAATCAGCCCCAGCATTTT,CASSSGQNQPQHF
TRBV7-9,NA,NA,TRBJ1-2,TGTGCCAGCAGCCTGGGAGGCGCTTCGACTAACTATGGCTACACCTTC,CASSLGGASTNYGYTF
TRBV18,NA,NA,TRBJ1-1,TGTGCCAGCTCACCGGATCCGGGTCGGGCTGAAGCTTTCTTT,CASSPDPGRAEAFF
TRBV7-6,TRBD1,NA,TRBJ2-7,TGTGCCAGCAGCATGGGACAGGGTAGGGCCGAGCAGTACTTC,CASSMGQGRAEQYF
TRBV15,TRBD2,few,TRBJ2-1,TGTGCCACCAGCAGAGATGGGACTAGCGGGAGGCACAATGAGCAGTTCTTC,CATSRDGTSGRHNEQFF
TRBV4-1,NA,NA,TRBJ2-3,TGCGCCAGCAGCTCCGCAGATACGCAGTATTTT,CASSSADTQYF
TRBV10-2,TRBD2,NA,TRBJ2-1,TGCGCCAGCAGTGAGTCTAGCGGGCCTTCCTACAATGAGCAGTTCTTC,CASSESSGPSYNEQFF
TRBV5-4,NA,NA,TRBJ1-1,TGTGCCAGCAGCAGGGGGAACACTGAAGCTTTCTTT,CASSRGNTEAFF
TRBV28,TRBD2,NA,TRBJ2-7,TGTGCCAGCAGTTTGGTGGCTAGCGGCTCCTACGAGCAGTACTTC,CASSLVASGSYEQYF
TRBV19,TRBD1,NA,TRBJ1-5,TGTGCCAGTAAGCGCAGGGCAGGGGGTAACCAGCCCCAGCATTTT,CASKRRAGGNQPQHF
TRBV5-1,NA,NA,TRBJ1-2,TGCGCCAGCAGCTTACCAGGGAACCACTATGGCTACACCTTC,CASSLPGNHYGYTF